This is a list of T cell receptor beta chains from one sample in a study of a mutant IDH1 vaccine in newly diagnosed glioma. Assay used: immunoSEQ multiplex PCR; TCRdb lists only in-frame clones, some missing. The sample includes about 92,000 clones, around four fifths of them seen just once. The sample in question was PBMCs, obtained from a glioma patient treated with radiotherapy, temozolomide or both. Every receptor here comes from a man in his forties with glioma. The CDR3 runs from the conserved cysteine through the conserved F or W. D genes are given only for firm matches. Size is stated for part of the rows, as once, few or many counts, or as a class when the clone is expanded.

len,j_gene,v_gene,d_gene,abundance,CDR3aa,CDR3nt
14,TRBJ2-5,TRBV7-6,NA,NA,CASSPVDSQETQYF,TGTGCCAGCAGCCCCGTGGACAGCCAAGAGACCCAGTACTTC
15,TRBJ1-1,TRBV6-5,TRBD1,NA,CASRGIYRGETEAFF,TGTGCCAGCAGGGGGATATACAGGGGTGAGACTGAAGCTTTCTTT
17,TRBJ2-1,TRBV19,NA,NA,CASSIGPGRGDYNEQFF,TGTGCCAGTAGTATAGGACCAGGCAGGGGGGATTACAATGAGCAGTTCTTC
16,TRBJ2-2,TRBV7-9,TRBD1,NA,CASSYTGAKNTGELFF,TGTGCCAGCAGCTATACAGGGGCGAAGAACACCGGGGAGCTGTTTTTT
13,TRBJ1-5,TRBV28,NA,once,CASSFSGRQPQHF,TGTGCCAGCAGTTTCTCGGGACGGCAGCCCCAGCATTTT
15,TRBJ2-2,TRBV19,NA,NA,CASSMYSGATGELFF,TGTGCCAGTAGTATGTATTCTGGGGCCACCGGGGAGCTGTTTTTT
12,TRBJ2-2,TRBV5-1,NA,NA,CASSLEWGELFF,TGCGCCAGCAGCTTGGAGTGGGGGGAGCTGTTTTTT
13,TRBJ1-2,TRBV18,NA,NA,CASSPSSDYGYTF,TGTGCCAGCTCACCATCGAGTGACTATGGCTACACCTTC
15,TRBJ2-1,TRBV4-3,NA,NA,CASSLGQGPGNEQFF,TGCGCCAGCAGCCTGGGACAAGGCCCCGGGAATGAGCAGTTCTTC
14,TRBJ2-1,TRBV7-3,TRBD2,few,CASSFLAGGDEQFF,TGTGCCAGCAGCTTCCTAGCGGGAGGGGATGAGCAGTTCTTC
16,TRBJ1-3,TRBV25-1,NA,NA,CASSEFGGSGGNTIYF,TGTGCCAGCAGTGAATTCGGGGGATCGGGCGGAAACACCATATATTTT
14,TRBJ2-4,TRBV19,TRBD1,NA,CASSIAGRGTARYF,TGTGCCAGTAGTATAGCTGGCAGGGGGACAGCTCGGTACTTC
17,TRBJ2-6,TRBV7-9,NA,once,CASSRSDSSSGANVLTF,TGCGCCAGCAGCCGATCAGACAGCAGCTCTGGGGCCAACGTCCTGACTTTC
13,TRBJ2-3,TRBV29-1,TRBD2,NA,CSVGGGGTDTQYF,TGCAGCGTCGGCGGGGGTGGCACAGATACGCAGTATTTT
13,TRBJ1-2,TRBV29-1,NA,NA,CSVGGAFDYGYTF,TGCAGCGTGGGCGGGGCCTTCGACTATGGCTACACCTTC
14,TRBJ2-1,TRBV5-1,TRBD1,NA,CASSRDRLFNEQFF,TGCGCCAGCAGCCGGGACAGGCTGTTCAATGAGCAGTTCTTC
13,TRBJ2-5,TRBV7-2,NA,once,CASSLDSQETQYF,TGTGCCAGCAGCCTGGACTCTCAAGAGACCCAGTACTTC
16,TRBJ1-3,TRBV27,TRBD1,NA,CASSPLVGTAGNTIYF,TGTGCCAGCAGTCCGCTCGTCGGGACAGCTGGAAACACCATATATTTT
15,TRBJ2-5,TRBV10-1,NA,NA,CAKGLRQVTQETQYF,TGCGCCAAGGGACTCAGGCAGGTCACACAAGAGACCCAGTACTTC
12,TRBJ1-3,TRBV28,NA,NA,CASSHRGNTIYF,TGTGCCAGCAGTCACAGGGGAAACACCATATATTTT
11,TRBJ2-3,TRBV30,NA,NA,CAWSVSDTQYF,TGTGCCTGGAGTGTTTCAGATACGCAGTATTTT
16,TRBJ1-1,TRBV6-5,NA,few,CASSWPGLNPNTEAFF,TGTGCCAGCAGTTGGCCCGGCTTAAACCCGAACACTGAAGCTTTCTTT
12,TRBJ2-1,TRBV5-4,NA,few,CASSIEDGEQFF,TGTGCCAGCAGCATTGAAGATGGTGAGCAGTTCTTC
14,TRBJ2-1,TRBV11-1,NA,NA,CASSLNPSYNEQFF,TGTGCCAGCAGCTTAAACCCCTCCTACAATGAGCAGTTCTTC
13,TRBJ1-3,TRBV27,NA,NA,CASSQVPGNTIYF,TGTGCCAGCAGCCAAGTCCCTGGAAACACCATATATTTT
13,TRBJ2-7,TRBV6-1,TRBD1,few,CASSGDRIYEQYF,TGTGCCAGCAGTGGGGACAGGATCTACGAGCAGTACTTC
12,TRBJ2-3,TRBV11-2,NA,once,CASGAGTDTQYF,TGTGCCAGCGGGGCGGGGACAGATACGCAGTATTTT
15,TRBJ2-5,TRBV6-5,TRBD2,NA,CASSRNRGSGETQYF,TGTGCCAGCAGTCGAAACCGCGGGAGCGGAGAGACCCAGTACTTC
12,TRBJ2-3,TRBV5-4,NA,NA,CASSRNLDTQYF,TGTGCCAGCAGTCGCAACTTGGATACGCAGTATTTT
14,TRBJ2-5,TRBV5-8,TRBD1,few,CASSLAGGQETQYF,TGTGCCAGCAGCTTGGCAGGGGGTCAAGAGACCCAGTACTTC
14,TRBJ2-2,TRBV7-2,NA,NA,CASSLEPGRRELFF,TGTGCCAGCAGCTTAGAGCCGGGACGTAGGGAGCTGTTTTTT
18,TRBJ2-3,TRBV15,TRBD2,NA,CATSRTGLAGELTDTQYF,TGTGCCACCAGCAGGACGGGACTAGCGGGGGAGCTCACAGATACGCAGTATTTT
13,TRBJ2-7,TRBV11-2,NA,NA,CASSLWGSYEQYF,TGTGCCAGCAGCTTATGGGGCAGCTACGAGCAGTACTTC
13,TRBJ2-7,TRBV7-6,TRBD2,few,CASSLSIAGEQYF,TGTGCCAGCAGCTTGTCAATAGCGGGCGAGCAGTACTTC
16,TRBJ2-7,TRBV5-1,TRBD2,NA,CASSFWSGRAAYEQYF,TGCGCCAGCAGCTTTTGGAGCGGGAGGGCCGCCTACGAGCAGTACTTC
15,TRBJ1-2,TRBV7-8,NA,many,CASSSGRADNYGYTF,TGTGCCAGCAGCTCGGGGAGGGCAGATAACTATGGCTACACCTTC
14,TRBJ2-3,TRBV7-8,NA,NA,CASSLKLSTDTQYF,TGTGCCAGCAGCTTAAAGCTTAGCACAGATACGCAGTATTTT
14,TRBJ2-7,TRBV6-1,NA,NA,CASSPREGGYEQYF,TGTGCCAGCAGTCCCCGAGAGGGCGGCTACGAGCAGTACTTC
17,TRBJ2-3,TRBV9,TRBD2,NA,CASSVGGLAGPSDTQYF,TGTGCCAGCAGCGTAGGAGGGCTAGCGGGGCCCTCGGATACGCAGTATTTT
12,TRBJ2-5,TRBV7-2,NA,NA,CASSPDAETQYF,TGTGCCAGCAGCCCCGACGCAGAGACCCAGTACTTC
15,TRBJ1-4,TRBV18,TRBD1,NA,CASSPRTGEEEKLFF,TGTGCCAGCTCACCCAGGACAGGGGAAGAGGAAAAACTGTTTTTT
14,TRBJ2-7,TRBV7-9,TRBD1,NA,CASSLGTGIYEQYF,TGTGCCAGCAGCTTAGGGACAGGGATATACGAGCAGTACTTC
16,TRBJ2-1,TRBV15,TRBD2,NA,CATSIGELAVFGEQFF,TGTGCCACCAGCATCGGGGAGCTAGCGGTCTTTGGAGAGCAGTTCTTC
14,TRBJ1-2,TRBV6-5,TRBD1,once,CASNHQGVGYGYTF,TGTGCCAGCAACCACCAGGGGGTCGGCTATGGCTACACCTTC
17,TRBJ2-5,TRBV11-2,TRBD1,NA,CASSPRRGQGAFGTQYF,TGTGCCAGCAGCCCCCGCCGGGGACAGGGGGCGTTCGGGACCCAGTACTTC
14,TRBJ2-5,TRBV11-2,TRBD1,NA,CASSAAGTEETQYF,TGTGCCAGCAGCGCCGCCGGGACAGAAGAGACCCAGTACTTC
14,TRBJ1-4,TRBV6-1,NA,NA,CASIQGPTNEKLFF,TGTGCCAGCATACAGGGCCCAACTAATGAAAAACTGTTTTTT
15,TRBJ1-2,TRBV9,TRBD1,NA,CASSVLDRVLDGYTF,TGTGCCAGCAGCGTATTGGACAGGGTACTTGATGGCTACACCTTC
13,TRBJ2-5,TRBV19,NA,NA,CASSIVHRETQYF,TGTGCCAGTAGTATAGTCCACAGAGAGACCCAGTACTTC
19,TRBJ2-3,TRBV7-9,NA,NA,CASSSASIASVLYPGTQYF,TGTGCCAGCAGCTCCGCCTCCATCGCTAGCGTTCTATACCCTGGTACGCAGTATTTT
11,TRBJ1-4,TRBV30,NA,NA,CAWKKGGTLFF,TGTGCCTGGAAAAAGGGGGGAACACTGTTTTTT
16,TRBJ2-3,TRBV10-3,NA,NA,CAISDLARGLPDTQYF,TGTGCCATCAGTGATCTAGCGAGGGGGCTCCCAGATACGCAGTATTTT
17,TRBJ2-3,TRBV14,NA,NA,CASSQDRIGGRADTQYF,TGTGCCAGCAGCCAAGACCGAATTGGGGGGCGAGCAGATACGCAGTATTTT
14,TRBJ1-1,TRBV6-4,NA,once,CASSDAASGTEAFF,TGTGCCAGCAGTGACGCAGCCAGCGGCACTGAAGCTTTCTTT
14,TRBJ1-4,TRBV5-1,TRBD1,NA,CASSLGQGLEKLFF,TGCGCCAGCAGCTTGGGACAGGGGCTCGAAAAACTGTTTTTT
13,TRBJ1-5,TRBV4-2,NA,NA,CASSQDWGQPQHF,TGTGCCAGCAGCCAAGATTGGGGCCAGCCCCAGCATTTT
18,TRBJ2-6,TRBV9,NA,NA,CASSVEGTGVAGANVLTF,TGTGCCAGCAGCGTAGAGGGGACGGGAGTTGCGGGGGCCAACGTCCTGACTTTC
16,TRBJ2-3,TRBV4-1,TRBD2,NA,CASSPLAGSSTDTQYF,TGCGCCAGCAGCCCCTTAGCGGGGTCTAGCACAGATACGCAGTATTTT
16,TRBJ2-7,TRBV23-1,NA,NA,CASSQSWQGNSNEQYF,TGCGCCAGCAGTCAATCGTGGCAGGGGAATAGCAACGAGCAGTACTTC